This is a list of T cell receptor beta chains from one sample in a study of spatial heterogeneity in lung cancer. TCRdb reprocessed the 5' RACE reads with MiXCR, giving one entry per CDR3 protein. Among 8,000 or so distinct CDR3 sequences listed, 7% were seen once. The specimen comprised lung tumor tissue, sampled at surgery. All receptors come from a male donor with early-stage non-small cell lung cancer. Both conserved end residues are part of each CDR3. The D gene is left open where the match is weak. Size tells how often a clone was seen (once, few, many) or the class of an expanded clone, and some rows leave it out.

v_gene,d_gene,abundance,j_gene,CDR3nt,CDR3aa
TRBV4-1,NA,few,TRBJ1-5,TGCGCCAGCAGCCAACCGGAGGTTAGCAATCAGCCCCAGCATTTT,CASSQPEVSNQPQHF
TRBV7-2,NA,many,TRBJ2-3,TGTGCCAGCAGCTTAAGAGGACGAGAAAGCGACCTCGAGTTAGGCCGTACGCAGTATTTT,CASSLRGRESDLELGRTQYF
TRBV5-1,TRBD1,many,TRBJ2-2,TGCGCCAGCAGCGAGACAGGGACAAACGCCGGGGAGCTGTTTTTT,CASSETGTNAGELFF
TRBV7-3,NA,many,TRBJ2-3,TGTGCCAGCAGCGGTGCCGATCTAGATACGCAGTATTTT,CASSGADLDTQYF
TRBV20-1,NA,medium-sized,TRBJ2-5,TGCAGTGCTTATCCCGGGACCCGGGGGACCCAGTACTTC,CSAYPGTRGTQYF
TRBV28,NA,many,TRBJ1-5,TGTGCCAGCAACTGGGGGTCAGGCAATCAGCCCCAGCATTTT,CASNWGSGNQPQHF
TRBV6-5,NA,medium-sized,TRBJ1-2,TGTGCCAGCAGCCCTCCGGGTCTCCATGGCTACACCTTC,CASSPPGLHGYTF
TRBV29-1,TRBD1,medium-sized,TRBJ2-1,TGCAGCGTTAGACAGGGGGCCTACAATGAGCAGTTCTTC,CSVRQGAYNEQFF
TRBV5-1,NA,many,TRBJ1-2,TGCGCCAGCAGCTTGGACGGACGCCGGCCAGTCTACACCTTC,CASSLDGRRPVYTF
TRBV5-5,TRBD1,medium-sized,TRBJ2-7,TGTGCCAGCAGCTTGCCGACAGGGAGCTACGAGCAGTACTTC,CASSLPTGSYEQYF
TRBV18,TRBD1,many,TRBJ1-1,TGTGCCAGCTCACCCCAAGGGACAGGGGACACTGAAGCTTTCTTT,CASSPQGTGDTEAFF
TRBV28,TRBD2,many,TRBJ2-1,TGTGCCAGCAGCCGCATTACTAGCGGAGACTACAATGAGCAGTTCTTC,CASSRITSGDYNEQFF
TRBV28,TRBD2,NA,TRBJ2-7,TGTGCCAGCAGAATAGCGGGGAACTCCTACGAGCAGTACTTC,CASRIAGNSYEQYF
TRBV12-3/TRBV12-4,TRBD1,NA,TRBJ1-2,TGTGCCAGCACTCCCGACAGGGTCAGGGGCTACACCTTC,CASTPDRVRGYTF
TRBV11-3,NA,many,TRBJ2-2,TGTGCCAGCAGCTTAGACTACGGAGCCACGAGGACCGGGGAGCTGTTTTTT,CASSLDYGATRTGELFF
TRBV12-3/TRBV12-4,NA,many,TRBJ2-5,TGTGCCAGCAGTTTAAGGTTCCTAGGGGAAGAGACCCAGTACTTC,CASSLRFLGEETQYF
TRBV12-3/TRBV12-4,TRBD1,many,TRBJ1-6,TGTGCCAGCAGCTGGGACAGCGATAATTCACCCCTCCACTTT,CASSWDSDNSPLHF
TRBV7-8,NA,NA,TRBJ2-6,TGTGCCAGCAGCTCGGGGGTTGCTGGGGCCAACGTCCTGACTTTC,CASSSGVAGANVLTF
TRBV4-3,NA,many,TRBJ2-6,TGCGCCAGCAGCCAAGGGGGCGAGGCCAACGTCCTGACTTTC,CASSQGGEANVLTF
TRBV29-1,NA,many,TRBJ2-3,TGCAGCGTGGCCCTTGGAAATACGCAGTATTTT,CSVALGNTQYF
TRBV29-1,NA,many,TRBJ1-1,TGCAGCGTTTGGGGACGGACCGGCGCGGACACTGAAGCTTTCTTT,CSVWGRTGADTEAFF
TRBV7-3,NA,medium-sized,TRBJ1-1,TGTGCCAGCAGCTTAGAGGGGGGTAGGAACACTGAAGCTTTCTTT,CASSLEGGRNTEAFF
TRBV11-1,NA,NA,TRBJ2-7,TGTGCCAGCAGCGTTACAGGGTTCTTC,CASSVTGFF
TRBV2,TRBD2,medium-sized,TRBJ2-1,TGTGCCAGCAGGAGGACTAGTGGGGGGGGTGAGCAGTTCTTC,CASRRTSGGGEQFF
TRBV28,NA,many,TRBJ2-3,TGTGCCAGCAGCCCATATCCTCAGGGAGGTCCAGATACGCAGTATTTT,CASSPYPQGGPDTQYF
TRBV3-1,NA,few,TRBJ2-1,TGTGCCAGCAGCCTGGGGTACAATGAGCAGTTCTTC,CASSLGYNEQFF
TRBV12-5,NA,medium-sized,TRBJ2-5,TGTGCTAGTGGTTTGGTAACAGCCGAGACCCAGTACTTC,CASGLVTAETQYF
TRBV7-2,NA,few,TRBJ2-2,TGTGCCAGCAGCTTACTAGCGATCACCGGGGAGCTGTTTTTT,CASSLLAITGELFF
TRBV28,NA,few,TRBJ1-1,TGTGCCAGCAGGAGAGGGGCATACACTGAAGCTTTCTTT,CASRRGAYTEAFF
TRBV18,TRBD2,many,TRBJ2-7,TGTGCCAGCTCACGGAGCGGGAGGGCTGAGGAGCAGTACTTC,CASSRSGRAEEQYF
TRBV14,TRBD2,medium-sized,TRBJ2-2,TGTGCCAGCAGCCAAGATCGAAGCGGGAGAGTCCGCACCGGGGAGCTGTTTTTT,CASSQDRSGRVRTGELFF
TRBV7-2,NA,many,TRBJ1-6,TGTGCCAGCAGCGCGGGACGCCACATTTCACCCCTCCACTTT,CASSAGRHISPLHF
TRBV6-6,NA,medium-sized,TRBJ2-1,TGTGCCAGCAAAAAGGGGCTTGGGTCGAATGAGCAGTTCTTC,CASKKGLGSNEQFF